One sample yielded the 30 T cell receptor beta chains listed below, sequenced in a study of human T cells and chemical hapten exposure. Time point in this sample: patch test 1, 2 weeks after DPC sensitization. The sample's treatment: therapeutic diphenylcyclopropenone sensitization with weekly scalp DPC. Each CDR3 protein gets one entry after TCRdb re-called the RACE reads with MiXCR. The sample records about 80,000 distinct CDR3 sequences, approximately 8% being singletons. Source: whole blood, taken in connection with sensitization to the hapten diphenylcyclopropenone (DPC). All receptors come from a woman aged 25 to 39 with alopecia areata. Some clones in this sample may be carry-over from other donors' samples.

In DNA, the CDR3 is TGCAGTGCTAGCGGGGTGACCTACAATGAGCAGTTCTTC. Translating gives CSASGVTYNEQFF. The chain is built from TRBV20-1 and TRBJ2-1; D may be TRBD2 (5 bases). V dropped 3 bases and J dropped 2 bases, with 8 bases sitting between them. Per the germline V gene, CDR1 is DFQATT and CDR2 is SNEGSKA (reference sequence). This CDR3 contains 13 residues.

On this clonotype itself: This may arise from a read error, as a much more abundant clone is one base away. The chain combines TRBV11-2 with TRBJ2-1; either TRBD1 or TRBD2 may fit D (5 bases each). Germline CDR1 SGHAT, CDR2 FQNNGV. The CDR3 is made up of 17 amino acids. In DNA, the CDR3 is TGTGCCAGCCGCTTAGGGTGGCACGGTCCGGGGCTCTATGAGCAGTTCTTC. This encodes CASRLGWHGPGLYEQFF.

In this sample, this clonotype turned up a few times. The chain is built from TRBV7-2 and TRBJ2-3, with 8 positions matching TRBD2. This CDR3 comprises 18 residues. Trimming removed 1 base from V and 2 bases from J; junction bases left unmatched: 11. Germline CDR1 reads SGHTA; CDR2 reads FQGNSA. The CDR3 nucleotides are TGTGCCAGCAGCTTAGTAGTTTCGGGCGGGGGGATCACAGATACGCAGTATTTT. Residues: CASSLVVSGGGITDTQYF. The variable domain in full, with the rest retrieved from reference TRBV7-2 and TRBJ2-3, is GAGVSQSPSNKVTEKGKDVELRCDPISGHTALYWYRQSLGQGLEFLIYFQGNSAPDKSGLPSDRFSAERTGGSVSTLTIQRTQQEDSAVYLCASSLVVSGGGITDTQYFGPGTRLTVL.

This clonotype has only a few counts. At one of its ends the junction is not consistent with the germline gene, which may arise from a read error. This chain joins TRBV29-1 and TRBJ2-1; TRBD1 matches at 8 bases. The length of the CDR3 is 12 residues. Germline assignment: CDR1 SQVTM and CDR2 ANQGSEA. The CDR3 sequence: CSLDRGDNEQFF. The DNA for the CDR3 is TGCAGCCTTGACAGGGGCGACAATGAGCAGTTCTTC.

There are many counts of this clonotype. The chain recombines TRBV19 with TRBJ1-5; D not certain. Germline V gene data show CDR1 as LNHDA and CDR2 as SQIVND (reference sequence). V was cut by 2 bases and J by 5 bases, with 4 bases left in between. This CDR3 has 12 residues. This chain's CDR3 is CASSIRYQPQHF. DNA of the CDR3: TGTGCCAGTAGTATACGGTATCAGCCCCAGCATTTT.

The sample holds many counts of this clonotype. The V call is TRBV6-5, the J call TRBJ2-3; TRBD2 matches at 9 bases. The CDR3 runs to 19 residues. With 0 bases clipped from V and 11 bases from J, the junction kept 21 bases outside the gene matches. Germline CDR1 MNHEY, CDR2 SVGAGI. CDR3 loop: CASSYSAPSGAKAVSQQYF. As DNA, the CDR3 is TGTGCCAGCAGTTACTCCGCGCCTAGCGGGGCGAAGGCTGTGTCCCAGCAGTATTTT.

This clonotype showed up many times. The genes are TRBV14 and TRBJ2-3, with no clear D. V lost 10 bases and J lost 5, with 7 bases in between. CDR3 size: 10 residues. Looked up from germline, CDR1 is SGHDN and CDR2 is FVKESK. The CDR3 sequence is CAITVDTQYF. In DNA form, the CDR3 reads TGTGCCATCACCGTAGATACGCAGTATTTT.

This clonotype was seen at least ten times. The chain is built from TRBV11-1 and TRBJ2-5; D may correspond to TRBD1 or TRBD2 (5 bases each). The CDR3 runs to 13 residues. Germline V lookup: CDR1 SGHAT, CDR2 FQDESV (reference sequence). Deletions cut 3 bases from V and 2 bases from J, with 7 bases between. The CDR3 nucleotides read TGTGCCAGCAGCTTGGGGGAACAAGAGACCCAGTACTTC. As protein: CASSLGEQETQYF.

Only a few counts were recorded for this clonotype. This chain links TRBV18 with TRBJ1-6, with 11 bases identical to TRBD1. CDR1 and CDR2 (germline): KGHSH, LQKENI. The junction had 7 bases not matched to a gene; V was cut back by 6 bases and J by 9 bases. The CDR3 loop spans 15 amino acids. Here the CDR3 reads CASSHRDRGSSPLHF. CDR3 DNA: TGTGCCAGCTCTCACCGGGACAGGGGGAGTTCACCCCTCCACTTT.

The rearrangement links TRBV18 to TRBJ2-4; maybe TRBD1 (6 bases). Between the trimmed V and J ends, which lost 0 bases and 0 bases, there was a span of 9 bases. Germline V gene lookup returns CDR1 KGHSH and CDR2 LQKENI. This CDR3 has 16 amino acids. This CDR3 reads CASSPPTGLAKNIQYF. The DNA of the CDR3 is TGTGCCAGCTCACCACCCACAGGGCTAGCCAAAAACATTCAGTACTTC.

The CDR3 DNA reads TGTGCCAGCTCACCTTCTAGGACAGGGGCAGGATCACCCCTCCACTTT. It specifies CASSPSRTGAGSPLHF. V and J are TRBV18 and TRBJ1-6; 9 bases match TRBD1. V shed 3 bases and J 10 bases; nucleotides not matched to a gene: 10. Germline CDR1 and CDR2: KGHSH and LQKENI. This CDR3 is 16 amino acids long.

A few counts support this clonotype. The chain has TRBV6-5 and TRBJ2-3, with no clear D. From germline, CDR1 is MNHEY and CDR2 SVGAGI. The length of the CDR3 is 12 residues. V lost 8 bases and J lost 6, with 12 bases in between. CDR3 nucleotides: TGTGCCAGCGCCGACCCATTGGATACGCAGTATTTT. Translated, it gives CASADPLDTQYF.

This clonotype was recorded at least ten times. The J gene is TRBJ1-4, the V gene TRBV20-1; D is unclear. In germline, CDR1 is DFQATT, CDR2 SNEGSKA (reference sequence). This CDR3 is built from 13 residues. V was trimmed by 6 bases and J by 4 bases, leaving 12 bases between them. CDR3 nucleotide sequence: TGCAGTGCCCCGGACGGACGTAATGAAAAACTGTTTTTT. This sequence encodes CSAPDGRNEKLFF.

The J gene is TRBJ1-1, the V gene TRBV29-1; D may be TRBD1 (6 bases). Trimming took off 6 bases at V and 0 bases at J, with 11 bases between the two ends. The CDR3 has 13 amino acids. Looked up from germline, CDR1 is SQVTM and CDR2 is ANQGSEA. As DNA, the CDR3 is TGCAGCGTAGGGACACTTTTGAACACTGAAGCTTTCTTT. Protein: CSVGTLLNTEAFF.

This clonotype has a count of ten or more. CDR3 in amino acids: CASSSPGTGETQYF. The CDR3 bases are TGTGCCAGCTCATCCCCAGGGACAGGCGAGACCCAGTACTTC. The J gene is TRBJ2-5, the V gene TRBV18, with 8 bases that match TRBD1. Germline V gene sequence: CDR1 KGHSH, CDR2 LQKENI. CDR3 size: 14 residues. The V segment lost 5 bases and the J segment 5 bases; nucleotides outside the gene matches: 7.

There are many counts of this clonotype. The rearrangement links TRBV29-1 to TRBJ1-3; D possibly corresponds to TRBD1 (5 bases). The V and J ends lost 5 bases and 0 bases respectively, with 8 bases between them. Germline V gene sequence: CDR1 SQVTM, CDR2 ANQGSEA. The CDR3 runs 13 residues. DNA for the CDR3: TGCAGCGTTAGACAGCTCTCTGGAAACACCATATATTTT. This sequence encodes CSVRQLSGNTIYF.

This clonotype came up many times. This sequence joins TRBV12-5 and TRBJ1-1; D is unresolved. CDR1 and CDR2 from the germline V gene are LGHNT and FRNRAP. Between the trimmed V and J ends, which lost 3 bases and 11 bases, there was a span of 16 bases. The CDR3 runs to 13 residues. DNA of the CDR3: TGTGCTAGTGGTTTCCCCCGTCGCGGTAGGGCTTTCTTT. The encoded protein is CASGFPRRGRAFF.

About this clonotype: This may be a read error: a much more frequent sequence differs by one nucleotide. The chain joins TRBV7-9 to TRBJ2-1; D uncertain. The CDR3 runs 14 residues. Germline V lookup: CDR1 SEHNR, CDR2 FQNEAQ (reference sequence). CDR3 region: CASNPGPGYDEQFF. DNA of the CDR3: TGTGCCAGTAACCCCGGGCCCGGCTACGATGAGCAGTTCTTC.

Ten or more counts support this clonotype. CDR3 nucleotide sequence: TGTGCCAGCAGTTTTTTGGGACAGGGTGAGGGGAGGCCTCCTGAGCAGTTCTTC. Residues: CASSFLGQGEGRPPEQFF. V usage is TRBV28 and J usage is TRBJ2-1, with TRBD1 matching over 9 bases. The J segment lost 9 bases and the V segment lost 3 bases, leaving 18 bases of the junction unmatched. Germline V gene sequence: CDR1 MDHEN, CDR2 SYDVKM. This CDR3 spans 18 amino acids.

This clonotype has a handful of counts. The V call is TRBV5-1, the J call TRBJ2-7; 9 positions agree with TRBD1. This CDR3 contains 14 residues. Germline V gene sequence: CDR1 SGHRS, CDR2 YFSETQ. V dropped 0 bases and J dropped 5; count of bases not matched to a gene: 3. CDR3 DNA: TGCGCCAGCAGCTTGGTGTGGACAGGGGACGAGCAGTACTTC. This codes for CASSLVWTGDEQYF.

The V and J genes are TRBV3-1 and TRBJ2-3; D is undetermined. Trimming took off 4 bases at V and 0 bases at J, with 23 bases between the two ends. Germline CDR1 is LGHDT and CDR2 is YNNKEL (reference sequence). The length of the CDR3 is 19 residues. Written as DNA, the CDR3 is TGTGCCAGCAGCCTGGGGTCCGTCGGCCGTTCCTCTAGCACAGATACGCAGTATTTT. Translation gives CASSLGSVGRSSSTDTQYF.

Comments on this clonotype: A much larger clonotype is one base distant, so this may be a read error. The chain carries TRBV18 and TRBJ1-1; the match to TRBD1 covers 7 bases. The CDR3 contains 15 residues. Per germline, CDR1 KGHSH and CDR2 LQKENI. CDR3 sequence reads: CASSPGQPVLAEALF. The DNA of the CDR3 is TGTGCCAGCTCACCGGGACAGCCAGTGTTGGCTGAAGCTTTATTT.

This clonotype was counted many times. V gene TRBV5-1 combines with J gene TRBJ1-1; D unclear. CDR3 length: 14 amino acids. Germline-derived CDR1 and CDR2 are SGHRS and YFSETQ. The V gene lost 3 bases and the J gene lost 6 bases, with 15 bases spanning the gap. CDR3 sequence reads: CASSSFAGTAEAFF. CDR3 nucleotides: TGCGCCAGCAGCTCGTTCGCAGGTACCGCTGAAGCTTTCTTT.

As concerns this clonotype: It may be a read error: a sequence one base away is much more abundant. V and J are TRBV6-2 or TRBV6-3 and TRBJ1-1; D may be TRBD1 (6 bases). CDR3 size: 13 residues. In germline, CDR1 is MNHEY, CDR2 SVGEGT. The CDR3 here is CASSRTVNSEAFF. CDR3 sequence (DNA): TGTGCCAGCAGTAGGACAGTGAACTCTGAAGCTTTCTTT.

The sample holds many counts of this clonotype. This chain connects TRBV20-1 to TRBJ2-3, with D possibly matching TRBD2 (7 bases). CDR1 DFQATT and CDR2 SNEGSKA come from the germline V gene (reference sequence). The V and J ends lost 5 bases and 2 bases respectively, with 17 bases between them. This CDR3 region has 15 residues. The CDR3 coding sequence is TGCAGTGCTTCTCCGGGGGCGGGGGTCACAGATACGCAGTATTTT. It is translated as CSASPGAGVTDTQYF.

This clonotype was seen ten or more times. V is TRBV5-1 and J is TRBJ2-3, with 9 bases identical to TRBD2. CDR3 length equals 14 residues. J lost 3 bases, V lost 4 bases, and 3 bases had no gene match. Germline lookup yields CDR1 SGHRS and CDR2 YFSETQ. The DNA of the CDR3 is TGCGCCAGCAGCAGTAGCGGGGGAACAGATACGCAGTATTTT. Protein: CASSSSGGTDTQYF.

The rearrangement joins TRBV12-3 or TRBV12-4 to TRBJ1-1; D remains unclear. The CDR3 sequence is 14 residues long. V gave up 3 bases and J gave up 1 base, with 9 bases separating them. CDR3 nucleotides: TGTGCCAGCAGTTTGTCCTTGCCGAACACTGAAGCTTTCTTT. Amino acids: CASSLSLPNTEAFF.

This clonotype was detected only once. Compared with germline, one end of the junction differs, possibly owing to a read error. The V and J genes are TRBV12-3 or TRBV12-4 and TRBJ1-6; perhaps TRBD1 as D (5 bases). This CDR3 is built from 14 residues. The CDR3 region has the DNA TGTGCCACCCGTAAAGGGACGGAGAATTCACCCCCCCACTTT. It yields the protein CATRKGTENSPPHF.

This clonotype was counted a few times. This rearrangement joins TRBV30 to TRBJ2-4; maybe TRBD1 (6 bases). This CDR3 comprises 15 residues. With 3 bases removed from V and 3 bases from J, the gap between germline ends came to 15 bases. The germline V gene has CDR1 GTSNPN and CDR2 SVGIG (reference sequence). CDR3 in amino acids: CAWRGTTGSKNIQYF. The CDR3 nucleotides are TGTGCCTGGAGAGGCACGACAGGCAGCAAAAACATTCAGTACTTC.

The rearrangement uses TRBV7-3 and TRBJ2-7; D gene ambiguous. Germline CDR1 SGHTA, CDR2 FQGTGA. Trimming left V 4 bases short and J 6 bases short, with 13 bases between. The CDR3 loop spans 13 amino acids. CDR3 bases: TGTGCCAGCAGCTCCTCGTACGGATTCGAGCAGTACTTC. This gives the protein CASSSSYGFEQYF.